This T cell receptor beta chain appears in the sequencing data of a study of blood T cell repertoires in COVID-19. The wider study: Samples taken during acute and convalescent COVID-19 were collected in the United States, Italy and Spain.

Generated by immunoSEQ multiplex PCR, the TCRdb table keeps only in-frame clones and is missing some. The top ten clones hold less than 5.5% of a sample with 100,000 to 150,000 clones, around 89% of them seen once. V dropped 4 bases and J dropped 2 bases, with 9 bases sitting between them. Germline V gene lookup returns CDR1 SGHTA and CDR2 FQGNSA. This CDR3 spans 14 amino acids. One Seattle source followed patients from active infection through their disease course. The gene calls are TRBV7-2 and TRBJ1-5; possibly TRBD1 for D (5 bases). This TCR came from a man aged 55 to 70 with COVID-19, enrolled during active disease. Material for sequencing was peripheral blood. CDR3 in amino acids: CASSSDSGNQPQHF. CDR3 coding DNA: TGTGCCAGCAGCTCAGACAGCGGCAATCAGCCCCAGCATTTT.